This record concerns one T cell receptor (beta chain) sequence. The CDR3 extends over 13 amino acids. V shed 6 bases and J shed 1 base, with 9 bases lying between them. Germline V CDR1 and CDR2: SNHLY, FYNNEI. The sample is drawn from a study of cytomegalovirus exposure and HLA in healthy donors. The study ran its PCR with 60 Vbeta and 13 Jbeta primers. Data came from immunoSEQ multiplex PCR; TCRdb stores just in-frame clones and leaves some out. Here the sample spans about 120,000 clones, about 74% being singletons. This chain links TRBV2 with TRBJ1-1; D may be TRBD1 (5 bases). This TCR derives from a woman aged 40 to 55 in good health and CMV-seropositive. The sample consisted of PBMCs. The CDR3 here is CASRRTRNTEAFF. CDR3 in DNA: TGTGCCAGCAGGAGGACACGGAACACTGAAGCTTTCTTT.